These 9 T cell receptor beta chains originate from one sample sequenced in a study of identical twins (dated by TCRdb to the mid-2010s). The library was obtained by 5' RACE. Sequencing instrument: Illumina HiSeq 2000. TCRdb trimmed the raw reads at Q25, called clones with MiXCR and kept productive beta chains. Every CDR3 protein is listed once, alongside the most common genes and DNA of its rows. This sample is represented by 690,000 or so distinct CDR3 sequences; 5.5% to 6.5% of them were singletons. Of the sample, approximately 1.6% is held by the ten largest clones. Sequencing was carried out using naive T cells sorted from blood. The cell subset or site label of this sample denotes: cells isolated with a human naive T-cell isolation kit. Receptors originate from a man aged 18 to 30 in good health.

In this sample, this clonotype turned up many times. CDR3 region: CASSRSLAGGYEQYF. CDR3 in DNA: TGTGCCAGCAGCCGCTCACTAGCGGGGGGATACGAGCAGTACTTC. J is TRBJ2-7 and V is TRBV3-1, with 12 nucleotides matching TRBD2. Germline lookup yields CDR1 LGHDT and CDR2 YNNKEL (reference sequence). The CDR3 spans 15 residues. Trimming at V came to 4 bases and at J to 4 bases, leaving 5 bases not matched to a gene.

This clonotype was seen at least ten times. The chain carries TRBV20-1 and TRBJ2-3, with 7 bases identical to TRBD2. The germline CDR1 and CDR2 sequences are DFQATT and SNEGSKA (reference sequence). V lost 2 bases and J lost 0; bases outside the gene matches: 5. This CDR3 contains 15 residues. DNA for the CDR3: TGCAGTGCTAGATCCCTAGCGGACAGCACAGATACGCAGTATTTT. Translated, it gives CSARSLADSTDTQYF.

This clonotype came up many times. This chain links TRBV5-1 with TRBJ1-1; unclear D gene. The CDR3 loop spans 13 amino acids. The V end was cut by 2 bases, the J end by 0 bases, with 5 bases between. The V gene's germline CDR1 is SGHRS and CDR2 YFSETQ. CDR3 DNA sequence: TGCGCCAGCAGCTTAAATATGAACACTGAAGCTTTCTTT. This sequence encodes CASSLNMNTEAFF. The full variable domain, with the rest looked up from reference TRBV5-1 and TRBJ1-1, is KAGVTQTPRYLIKTRGQQVTLSCSPISGHRSVSWYQQTPGQGLQFLFEYFSETQRNKGNFPGRFSGRQFSNSRSEMNVSTLELGDSALYLCASSLNMNTEAFFGQGTRLTVV.

The sample holds many counts of this clonotype. The chain couples TRBV28 to TRBJ1-1, with D uncertain. Germline loops: CDR1 MDHEN, CDR2 SYDVKM. V lost 4 bases, J lost 1 base, and 7 bases lay in between. The CDR3 spans 13 residues. In nucleotides, the CDR3 is TGTGCCAGCAGTTCCGCTACGAACACTGAAGCTTTCTTT. It translates to CASSSATNTEAFF. The whole variable domain, remainder taken from reference TRBV28 and TRBJ1-1, is DVKVTQSSRYLVKRTGEKVFLECVQDMDHENMFWYRQDPGLGLRLIYFSYDVKMKEKGDIPEGYSVSREKKERFSLILESASTNQTSMYLCASSSATNTEAFFGQGTRLTVV.

This clonotype has just a few counts. The J gene is TRBJ1-2, the V gene TRBV5-1, with D perhaps matching TRBD1 (5 bases). Trimming cost V 0 bases and J 4 bases, with 13 bases left between them. Germline V CDR1 and CDR2: SGHRS, YFSETQ. CDR3 length: 15 amino acids. The CDR3 sequence is CASSLVAGSLYGYTF. CDR3 DNA sequence: TGCGCCAGCAGCTTGGTCGCAGGGTCCCTCTATGGCTACACCTTC.

The chain uses TRBV9 and TRBJ2-1, with 7 bases that match TRBD2. The V gene's germline CDR1 is SGDLS and CDR2 YYNGEE. V shed 0 bases, J shed 4 bases, and the junction held 4 bases outside the gene matches. The CDR3 has 15 amino acids. The CDR3 sequence: CASSVGGGVYNEQFF. The CDR3 DNA follows: TGTGCCAGCAGCGTAGGGGGAGGGGTTTACAATGAGCAGTTCTTC.

This clonotype was seen only a few times. Just one base apart from a much larger clone, this may be a read error. The chain employs TRBV6-1 and TRBJ1-1; D unresolved. The CDR3 contains 13 residues. Trimming shortened V by 1 base and J by 0 bases, and 3 bases separated the two germline ends. The germline V gene has CDR1 MNHNS and CDR2 SASEGT. This CDR3 is CASSEGVNTEAFF. The CDR3 nucleotides are TGTGCCAGCAGTGAAGGGGTGAACACTGAAGCTTTCTTT.

This clonotype appeared a single time. This may be a read error: a much more frequent sequence differs by one nucleotide. This rearrangement joins TRBV3-1 to TRBJ1-1; TRBD1 matches at 9 bases. CDR3 size: 14 residues. Germline V CDR1 and CDR2: LGHDT, YNNKEL (reference sequence). The CDR3 loop reads CASSYGQGNTESFF. The CDR3 DNA sequence: TGTGCCAGCAGCTACGGACAGGGGAATACTGAATCTTTCTTT. The full variable domain, rest sourced from reference TRBV3-1 and TRBJ1-1, is DTAVSQTPKYLVTQMGNDKSIKCEQNLGHDTMYWYKQDSKKFLKIMFSYNNKELIINETVPNRFSPKSPDKAHLNLHINSLELGDSAVYFCASSYGQGNTESFFGQGTRLTVV.

At least ten counts were recorded for this clonotype. The gene calls are TRBV5-1 and TRBJ2-7; 10 bases match TRBD2. Germline V gives CDR1 SGHRS, CDR2 YFSETQ. The CDR3 loop spans 17 amino acids. The junction had 7 bases not matched to a gene; V was cut back by 0 bases and J by 1 base. CDR3 coding DNA: TGCGCCAGCAGCTTGGAACCTAGCGGGAGAAGTTCCTACGAGCAGTACGTC. Encoded protein: CASSLEPSGRSSYEQYV.